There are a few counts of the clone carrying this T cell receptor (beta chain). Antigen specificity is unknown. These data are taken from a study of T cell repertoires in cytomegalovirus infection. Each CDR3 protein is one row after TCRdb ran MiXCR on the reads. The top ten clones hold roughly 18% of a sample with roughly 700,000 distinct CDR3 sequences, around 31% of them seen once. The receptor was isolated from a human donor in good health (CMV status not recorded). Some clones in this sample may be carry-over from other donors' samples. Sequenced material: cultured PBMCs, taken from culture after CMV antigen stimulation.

As DNA, the CDR3 is TGTGCCAGCAGCCCCCGAGGGACAGGCGATACTCCATCCTACGAGCAGTACTTC. It specifies CASSPRGTGDTPSYEQYF. V is TRBV7-9 and J is TRBJ2-7; 8 bases agree with TRBD1. With 5 bases clipped from V and 1 base from J, the junction kept 16 bases outside the gene matches. The V gene's germline CDR1 is SEHNR and CDR2 FQNEAQ (reference sequence). The CDR3 totals 18 residues.